The T cell receptor beta chain under discussion was sequenced for a study of OX40 agonist ivuxolimab in advanced cancers. Germline lookup yields CDR1 SGHRS and CDR2 YFSETQ. This CDR3 contains 15 residues. The V end lost 0 bases, the J end lost 0 bases, and 6 bases lay between the germline ends. Some clones are missing from TCRdb's copy, which holds only in-frame ones; the method was immunoSEQ multiplex PCR. Of about 67,000 clones in the sample, about nine tenths were seen once. This sequence originates from an adult with an advanced solid tumor such as melanoma, head and neck, liver or kidney cancer. The chain is built from TRBV5-1 and TRBJ2-2; D gene unclear. The sequenced sample was CD4+ or CD8+ T cells sorted from blood, obtained in a trial of the OX40 agonist ivuxolimab. In DNA, the CDR3 is TGCGCCAGCAGCTTGGACATATCGAACACCGGGGAGCTGTTTTTT. It translates to CASSLDISNTGELFF.